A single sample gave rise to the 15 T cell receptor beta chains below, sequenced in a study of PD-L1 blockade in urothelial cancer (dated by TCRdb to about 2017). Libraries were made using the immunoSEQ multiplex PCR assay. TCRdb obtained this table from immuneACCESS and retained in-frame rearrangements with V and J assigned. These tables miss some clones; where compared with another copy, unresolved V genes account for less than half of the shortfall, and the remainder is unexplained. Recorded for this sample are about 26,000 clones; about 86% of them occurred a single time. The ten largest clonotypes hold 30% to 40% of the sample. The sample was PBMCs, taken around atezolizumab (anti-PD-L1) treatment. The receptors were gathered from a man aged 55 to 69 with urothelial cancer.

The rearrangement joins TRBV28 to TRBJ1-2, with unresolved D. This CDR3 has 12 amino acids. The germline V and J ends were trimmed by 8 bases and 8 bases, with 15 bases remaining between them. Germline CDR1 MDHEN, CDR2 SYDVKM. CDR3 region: CASLNRFRGYTF. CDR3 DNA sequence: TGTGCCAGCCTAAACAGATTCCGGGGCTACACCTTC.

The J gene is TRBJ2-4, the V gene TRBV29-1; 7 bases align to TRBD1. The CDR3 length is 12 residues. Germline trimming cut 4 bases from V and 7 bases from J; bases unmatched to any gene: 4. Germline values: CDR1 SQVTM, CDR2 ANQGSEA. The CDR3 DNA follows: TGCAGCGTTGTGCCCAGGGGGAACATTCAGTACTTC. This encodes CSVVPRGNIQYF.

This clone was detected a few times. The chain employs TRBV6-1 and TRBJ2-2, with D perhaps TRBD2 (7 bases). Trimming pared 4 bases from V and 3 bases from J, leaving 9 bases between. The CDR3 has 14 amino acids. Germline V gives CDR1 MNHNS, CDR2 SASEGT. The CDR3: CASSVGGDTGELFF. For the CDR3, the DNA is TGTGCCAGCAGTGTAGGGGGGGACACCGGGGAGCTGTTTTTT.

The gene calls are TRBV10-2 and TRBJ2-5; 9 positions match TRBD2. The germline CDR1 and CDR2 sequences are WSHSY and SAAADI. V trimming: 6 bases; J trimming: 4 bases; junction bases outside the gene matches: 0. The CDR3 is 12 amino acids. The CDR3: CASRLAGETQYF. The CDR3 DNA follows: TGCGCCAGCAGACTAGCGGGAGAGACCCAGTACTTC.

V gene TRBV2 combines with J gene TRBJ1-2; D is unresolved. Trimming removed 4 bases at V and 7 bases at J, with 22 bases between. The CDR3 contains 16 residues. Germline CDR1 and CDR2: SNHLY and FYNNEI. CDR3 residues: CASSVGPADDYGGYTF. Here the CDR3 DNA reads TGTGCCAGCAGTGTGGGCCCGGCGGACGACTATGGTGGCTACACCTTC.

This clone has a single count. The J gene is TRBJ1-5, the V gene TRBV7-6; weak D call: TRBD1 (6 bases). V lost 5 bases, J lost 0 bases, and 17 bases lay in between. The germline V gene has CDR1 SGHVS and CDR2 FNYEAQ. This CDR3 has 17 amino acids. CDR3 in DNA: TGTGCCAGCAGCCCATATGACAGGTTTACTAGCAATCAGCCCCAGCATTTT. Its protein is CASSPYDRFTSNQPQHF.

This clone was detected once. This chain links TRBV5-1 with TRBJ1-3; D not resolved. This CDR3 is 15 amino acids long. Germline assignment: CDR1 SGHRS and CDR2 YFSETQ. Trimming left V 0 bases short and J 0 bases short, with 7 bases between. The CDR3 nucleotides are TGCGCCAGCAGCTTGGAGGAGGGCTCTGGAAACACCATATATTTT. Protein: CASSLEEGSGNTIYF.

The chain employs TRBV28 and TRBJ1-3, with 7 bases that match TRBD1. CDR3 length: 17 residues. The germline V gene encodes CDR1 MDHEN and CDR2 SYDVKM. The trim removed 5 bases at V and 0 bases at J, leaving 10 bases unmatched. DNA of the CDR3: TGTGCCAGCAGTCCTCGGCGGACAGGAACCTCTGGAAACACCATATATTTT. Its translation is CASSPRRTGTSGNTIYF.

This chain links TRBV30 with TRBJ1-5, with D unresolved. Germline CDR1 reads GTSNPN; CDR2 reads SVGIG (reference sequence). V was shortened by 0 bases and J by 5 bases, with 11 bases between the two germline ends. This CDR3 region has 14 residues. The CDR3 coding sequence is TGTGCCTGGAGTGTTTCGACGGAGTATCAGCCCCAGCATTTT. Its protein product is CAWSVSTEYQPQHF.

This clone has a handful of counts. The DNA of the CDR3 is TGTGCCAGCAGCCGATCGACAGGGGTTGAGCACGAGCAGTACTTC. Amino acid sequence: CASSRSTGVEHEQYF. The chain joins TRBV27 to TRBJ2-7, with 8 nucleotides matching TRBD1. This CDR3 is 15 amino acids long. V gave up 6 bases and J gave up 5 bases; unmatched junction bases: 12. Germline CDR1 MNHEY, CDR2 SMNVEV (reference sequence).

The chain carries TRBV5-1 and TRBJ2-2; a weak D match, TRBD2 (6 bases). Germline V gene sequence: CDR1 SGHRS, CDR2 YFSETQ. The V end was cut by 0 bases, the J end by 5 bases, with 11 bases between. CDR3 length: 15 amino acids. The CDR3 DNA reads TGCGCCAGCAGCTTGGAGAGGGGAGGAACCGGGGAGCTGTTTTTT. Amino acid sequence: CASSLERGGTGELFF.

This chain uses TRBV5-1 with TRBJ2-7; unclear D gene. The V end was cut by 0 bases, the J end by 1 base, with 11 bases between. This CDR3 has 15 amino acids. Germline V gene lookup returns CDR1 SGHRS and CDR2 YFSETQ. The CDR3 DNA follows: TGCGCCAGCAGCTTGGACGGAGCAAGATCCTACGAGCAGTACTTC. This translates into CASSLDGARSYEQYF.

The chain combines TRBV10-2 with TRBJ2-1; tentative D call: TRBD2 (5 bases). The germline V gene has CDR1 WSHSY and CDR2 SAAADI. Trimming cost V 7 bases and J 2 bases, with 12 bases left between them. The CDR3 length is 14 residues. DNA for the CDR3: TGCGCCAGCACCCGCCCACTAGCCTACAATGAGCAGTTCTTC. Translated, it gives CASTRPLAYNEQFF.

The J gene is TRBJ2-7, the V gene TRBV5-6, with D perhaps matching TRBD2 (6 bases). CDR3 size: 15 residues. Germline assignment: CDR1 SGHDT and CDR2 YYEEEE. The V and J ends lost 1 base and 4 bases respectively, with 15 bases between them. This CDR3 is CASSLRGLASYEQYF. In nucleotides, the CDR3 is TGTGCCAGCAGCTTGCGGGGTCTAGCGAGTTACGAGCAGTACTTC.

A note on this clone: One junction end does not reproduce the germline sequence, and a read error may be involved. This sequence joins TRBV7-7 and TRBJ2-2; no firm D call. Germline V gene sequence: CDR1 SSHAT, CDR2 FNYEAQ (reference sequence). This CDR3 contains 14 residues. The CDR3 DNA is TGTGCTAGCAGCCACGTGTTCGGGTCCGGGGAGCTGTTTTTT. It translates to CASSHVFGSGELFF.